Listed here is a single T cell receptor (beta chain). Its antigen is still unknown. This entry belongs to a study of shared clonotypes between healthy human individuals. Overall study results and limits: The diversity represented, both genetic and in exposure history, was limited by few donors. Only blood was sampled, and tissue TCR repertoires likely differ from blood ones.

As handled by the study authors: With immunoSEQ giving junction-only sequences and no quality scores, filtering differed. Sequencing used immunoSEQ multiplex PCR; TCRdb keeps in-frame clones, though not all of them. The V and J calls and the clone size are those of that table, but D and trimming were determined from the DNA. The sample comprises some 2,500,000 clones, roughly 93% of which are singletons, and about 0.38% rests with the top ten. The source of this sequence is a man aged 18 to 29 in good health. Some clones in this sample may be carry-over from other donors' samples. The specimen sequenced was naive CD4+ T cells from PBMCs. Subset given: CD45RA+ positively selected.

CDR3 bases: TGTGCCAGCAGTTACCCGGACAGGGGCCGCACAGATACGCAGTATTTT. As protein: CASSYPDRGRTDTQYF. This chain uses TRBV6-6 with TRBJ2-3, with 9 bases that match TRBD1. V lost 2 bases, J lost 1 base, and 4 bases stayed unmatched. The CDR3 sequence is 16 residues long. Germline CDR1 reads MNHNY; CDR2 reads SVGAGI (reference sequence).